Below, one T cell receptor beta chain is given with its context. Its antigen is as yet unknown. The junction differs from germline at one of its ends, possibly a read error. Markers CD45RO/CCR7/CD25/CD127/CD95/CD27 served to sort CD4+ naive, central memory, regulatory and stem cell-like memory cells. Populations isolated by sorting all had purity greater than 95%. The sample originates from a study of beta chain features in type 1 diabetes. Study outcomes and limitations: A PCR bias possibly favoring shorter templates would apply equally to patients and controls. Individuals with type 1 diabetes displayed fewer insertions and more deletions at VDJ junctions. In every one of the four CD4+ subsets, TCRB CDR3s were moderately but significantly shorter in Type 1 diabetes patients.

CDR1 is PRHDT, CDR2 FYEKMQ, per germline (reference sequence). This CDR3 contains 14 residues. As every portion of the isolated RNA was reverse transcribed, the sequencing read expressed TCRB transcripts. Profiling relied on immunoSEQ multiplex PCR, and the TCRdb table lists in-frame clones only, not all of them. Of roughly 220,000 clones detected, roughly 17% appear once; the ten largest clones hold 0.07% to 0.095%. The sequenced material came from naive CD4+ T cells from blood. This clonotype was obtained from a young man with type 1 diabetes. The J gene is TRBJ2-7, the V gene TRBV13; 13 bases align to TRBD2. The CDR3 DNA follows: TGTGCCAGCAGCTTTTCTGGGACTAGCGGGGCGAGGGGTTTC. It codes for CASSFSGTSGARGF.